This T cell receptor (beta chain) comes out of a study of cytomegalovirus exposure and HLA in healthy donors. CDR1 is KGHSH and CDR2 is LQKENI in the germline V gene. The V gene lost 6 bases and the J gene lost 2 bases, with 16 bases spanning the gap. This CDR3 is 15 amino acids long. This clone occurred a few times. Its matching antigen is unknown. The study's findings and limits: 150 to 200 TCR beta chains were listed as cytomegalovirus-associated.

Primers included in the PCR were 60 Vbeta and 13 Jbeta primers. This table comes from immunoSEQ multiplex PCR, and its TCRdb copy is limited to in-frame clones, with some not included. This sample has approximately 200,000 clones; 65% to 85% occur once, and the top ten carry approximately 0.092%. This receptor was identified in a boy aged 2-9 years in good health and CMV-seronegative. The sequenced sample consisted of PBMCs. The chain carries TRBV18 and TRBJ1-1; the D gene is possibly TRBD1 (6 bases). CDR3 sequence: CASSYHRVSNTEAFF. Here the CDR3 DNA reads TGTGCCAGCTCGTACCACAGGGTTAGTAACACTGAAGCTTTCTTT.